This T cell receptor (beta chain) was profiled in a study of human T cells and chemical hapten exposure. Study details: Small pooled library volume differences mainly caused per-sample TCR yield variation. Study-wide points: No change in TCRs above 1 in 1000 frequency was produced by DPC sensitization. There were significantly more large CDR3 similarity clusters among expanded TCRs than among controls.

This clonotype was seen ten or more times. No antigen is known for it. The CDR3 totals 14 residues. V lost 1 base and J 7 bases, leaving 11 bases between the germline ends. Germline values: CDR1 SGHTA, CDR2 FQGNSA. Time point here: patch test 1, 2 weeks after DPC sensitization. As to treatment: therapeutic diphenylcyclopropenone sensitization with weekly scalp DPC. Each cDNA molecule in the library carried unique molecular identifiers. TCRdb re-called the RACE reads through MiXCR, storing one row per CDR3 protein. Among about 49,000 distinct CDR3 sequences listed, less than 9.5% were seen once. The sample in question was whole blood, obtained in connection with sensitization to the hapten diphenylcyclopropenone (DPC). The sequence came from a woman aged 50 to 60 with alopecia areata. Some clones in this sample may be carry-over from other donors' samples. The chain links TRBV7-2 to TRBJ1-5; D call uncertain. The CDR3 bases are TGTGCCAGCAGCTTAGATTGGTCGCAGCAGCCCCAGCATTTT. Translated: CASSLDWSQQPQHF.